This T cell receptor beta chain was captured in a study of CD4 T cells in relation to SARS-CoV-2 and coronaviruses. About the study: TCR beta CDR3s were sequenced after roughly nine-day antigen culture of PBMCs. General study points: Crossreactive clones expanded significantly less to SARS-CoV-2 than monoreactive clones. No crossreactivity against non-spike viral proteins was tested here.

The length of the CDR3 is 15 residues. V gave up 6 bases and J gave up 7 bases, with 22 bases separating them. The V gene's germline CDR1 is MDHEN and CDR2 SYDVKM. Before the COVID-19 pandemic, during about 2010-2018, CD4+ T cells were taken from unexposed donors. CD4+ T cells were isolated from the cells after less than 13 days of culture. TCRdb keeps only in-frame clones here, not all; method: immunoSEQ multiplex PCR. The sample contains some 14,000 clones, around four fifths of which appear only once. As concerns this clone: Its antigen is not known.

The V gene is TRBV28, the J gene TRBJ2-7, with D uncertain. The specimen was CD4+ T cells from PBMCs, cultured in vitro. The origin of this receptor is a human donor in good health. CDR3 loop: CASSPTRQYHLEQYF. In nucleotides, the CDR3 is TGTGCCAGCAGCCCAACCCGCCAGTACCATTTGGAGCAGTACTTC.